These 26 T cell receptor beta chains originate from one sample sequenced in a study of naive and memory T cell subsets (dated by TCRdb to the late 2010s). General study outcomes and caveats: A few larger clonotypes were present in naive repertoires, especially CD8 naive repertoires, and these clonotypes were possibly memory cells re-expressing CD45RA.

Antigens of these TCRs are unknown. The library was produced with UMI-ligation and nested PCR. Instrument used: Illumina MiSeq. To cover both TRBC1 and TRBC2, the beta constant-region primer consisted of an equimolar mix of two oligonucleotides. The ligated cDNA went through four rounds of PCR with nested alpha and beta constant-region primers together with the SP2 primer. TCRdb reworked the public reads: Q25 trimming with fastp, MiXCR clone assembly, productive beta chains retained. Each entry merges the rows of one CDR3 protein and shows their most common DNA and genes. This sample gives 150,000 or so distinct CDR3 sequences in total; 20% to 25% of them show up just once. The ten largest clones take up roughly 0.1% of the sample. What was sequenced was naive CD4+ T cells from blood. What the cell subset or site label conveys for this sample: naive T cells, CD45RA high CD27+. The source is a human donor in good health.

In its sample, this clonotype was seen many times. CDR3 nucleotide sequence: TGCAGTGCTCGACTTAGACAGGGCGCGTACGAGCAGTACTTC. Translated, it gives CSARLRQGAYEQYF. The chain has TRBV20-1 and TRBJ2-7, with 7 bases identical to TRBD1. The CDR3 loop spans 14 amino acids. V lost 5 bases and J lost 4; bases outside the gene matches: 11. Germline lookup yields CDR1 DFQATT and CDR2 SNEGSKA (reference sequence).

This clonotype was found many times. This rearrangement joins TRBV3-1 to TRBJ2-5; no definite D call. CDR1 and CDR2 (germline): LGHDT, YNNKEL (reference sequence). V lost 2 bases and J lost 3, with 4 bases in between. The CDR3 is 12 amino acids. CDR3 sequence: CASSQLEETQYF. The CDR3 DNA reads as TGTGCCAGCAGCCAATTGGAAGAGACCCAGTACTTC.

The genes are TRBV5-1 and TRBJ2-7; TRBD1 matches 9 bases. The CDR3 is made up of 13 amino acids. J lost 7 bases, V lost 4 bases, and 6 bases had no gene match. CDR1 is SGHRS, CDR2 YFSETQ, per germline. CDR3 in amino acids: CASSPGQGMEQYF. The CDR3 DNA sequence: TGCGCCAGCAGCCCGGGACAGGGAATGGAGCAGTACTTC.

This clonotype has a count of ten or more. This chain links TRBV20-1 with TRBJ1-2; 7 bases line up with TRBD1. The CDR3 length is 14 residues. The V gene's germline CDR1 is DFQATT and CDR2 SNEGSKA (reference sequence). V shed 5 bases and J 5 bases; nucleotides not matched to a gene: 11. The CDR3 nucleotides are TGCAGTGCTGGGGGTCGAGGGGGCCCTTATGGCTACACCTTC. It translates to CSAGGRGGPYGYTF.

The J gene is TRBJ1-4, the V gene TRBV7-9; D gene unclear. Deletions cut 1 base from V and 5 bases from J, with 2 bases between. CDR3 length equals 12 residues. Germline assignment: CDR1 SEHNR and CDR2 FQNEAQ (reference sequence). The CDR3, as DNA: TGTGCCAGCAGCTTAGTAAATGAAAAACTGTTTTTT. Its translation: CASSLVNEKLFF.

This sequence joins TRBV7-2 and TRBJ2-3, with 9 nucleotides matching TRBD2. The CDR3 sequence is 17 residues long. Germline trimming cut 0 bases from V and 0 bases from J; bases unmatched to any gene: 4. Germline CDR1 is SGHTA and CDR2 is FQGNSA. CDR3 amino acids: CASSLAQSGGSTDTQYF. CDR3 DNA sequence: TGTGCCAGCAGCTTAGCCCAAAGCGGGGGGAGCACAGATACGCAGTATTTT.

The chain uses TRBV7-8 and TRBJ2-7; D unresolved. Germline CDR1 is SGHVS and CDR2 is FQNEAQ. V lost 5 bases, J lost 0 bases, and 17 bases lay in between. The CDR3 totals 16 residues. This CDR3 is CASSPQSAASSYEQYF. The DNA of the CDR3 is TGTGCCAGCAGCCCACAGTCCGCCGCCAGCTCCTACGAGCAGTACTTC.

This clonotype was detected many times. The CDR3 spells CASSLFSRPQLVAKNIQYF. In DNA form, the CDR3 reads TGTGCCAGCAGTTTATTCAGTCGACCACAACTCGTAGCCAAAAACATTCAGTACTTC. J is TRBJ2-4 and V is TRBV27; no definite D call. V was pared by 1 base and J by 0 bases, with 19 bases between. This CDR3 is built from 19 residues. Germline values: CDR1 MNHEY, CDR2 SMNVEV (reference sequence).

This chain uses TRBV27 with TRBJ1-4, with a weak D call TRBD1 (6 bases). Germline V gene data show CDR1 as MNHEY and CDR2 as SMNVEV (reference sequence). The CDR3 has 14 residues. The germline V and J ends were trimmed by 8 bases and 4 bases, with 14 bases remaining between them. CDR3 amino acids: CASAFQGRNEKLFF. The CDR3 nucleotides read TGTGCCAGCGCATTCCAGGGGCGTAATGAAAAACTGTTTTTT.

This clonotype was counted many times. The J gene is TRBJ1-1, the V gene TRBV12-3 or TRBV12-4; D remains ambiguous. Between the trimmed V and J ends, which lost 3 bases and 5 bases, there was a span of 13 bases. The CDR3 sequence is 14 residues long. CDR3: CASSFRRSGTEAFF. CDR3 nucleotide sequence: TGTGCCAGCAGTTTTCGGAGAAGTGGGACTGAAGCTTTCTTT.

This clonotype came up a few times. This rearrangement joins TRBV13 to TRBJ2-5; 15 bases fit TRBD2. The CDR3 totals 17 residues. Germline trimming cut 5 bases from V and 2 bases from J; bases unmatched to any gene: 6. Germline loops: CDR1 PRHDT, CDR2 FYEKMQ (reference sequence). This CDR3 reads CASSGTSGRPRQETQYF. CDR3 nucleotide sequence: TGTGCCAGCAGCGGGACTAGCGGGAGGCCACGGCAAGAGACCCAGTACTTC.

This clonotype occurred a few times. The chain recombines TRBV20-1 with TRBJ1-1; tentative D call: TRBD1 (6 bases). The germline CDR1 and CDR2 sequences are DFQATT and SNEGSKA (reference sequence). CDR3 length equals 13 residues. V was clipped by 5 bases and J by 7 bases, with 17 bases between them. CDR3 sequence (DNA): TGCAGTGCTGGGCGACAGGATAAAAATGAAGCTTTCTTT. Amino acids: CSAGRQDKNEAFF.

The V gene is TRBV27, the J gene TRBJ1-5, with unresolved D. CDR1 and CDR2 from the germline V gene are MNHEY and SMNVEV (reference sequence). CDR3 length equals 14 residues. V shed 3 bases and J shed 2 bases, with 8 bases lying between them. The CDR3 is CASSFLGGNQPQHF. The CDR3 DNA reads TGTGCCAGCAGTTTTTTGGGAGGCAATCAGCCCCAGCATTTT.

In this sample, this clonotype turned up many times. This sequence joins TRBV6-1 and TRBJ2-7, with D tentatively TRBD1 (6 bases). This CDR3 spans 15 amino acids. The germline V gene has CDR1 MNHNS and CDR2 SASEGT. V was pared by 5 bases and J by 2 bases, with 16 bases between. The CDR3 spells CASSFQWDITYEQYF. As DNA, the CDR3 is TGTGCCAGCAGTTTCCAATGGGACATTACCTACGAGCAGTACTTC.

This chain connects TRBV4-1 to TRBJ2-7, with D perhaps matching TRBD1 or TRBD2 (5 bases each). Germline V lookup: CDR1 MGHRA, CDR2 YSYEKL. V was cut by 4 bases and J by 4 bases, with 11 bases left in between. The CDR3 is made up of 13 amino acids. The CDR3 region is CASSRGSLYEQYF. In DNA form, the CDR3 reads TGCGCCAGCAGCCGGGGGAGCTTATACGAGCAGTACTTC.

This clonotype was seen a handful of times. This chain connects TRBV6-1 to TRBJ2-3; D is ambiguous. The CDR3 length is 14 residues. Germline lookup yields CDR1 MNHNS and CDR2 SASEGT. The V end was cut by 6 bases, the J end by 2 bases, with 12 bases between. CDR3 DNA: TGTGCCAGCAGGGCCGGGCCCTCCACAGATACGCAGTATTTT. As protein: CASRAGPSTDTQYF.

About this clonotype: A read error may be the cause here, since a much bigger clone is one base away. The rearrangement links TRBV19 to TRBJ2-1; no definite D call. The CDR3 loop spans 13 amino acids. From germline, CDR1 is LNHDA and CDR2 SQIVND (reference sequence). The CDR3 coding sequence is TGTACCAGTAGTCCCTCATTTGGAAATGAGCAGTTCTTC. Its protein is CTSSPSFGNEQFF.

V gene TRBV13 combines with J gene TRBJ2-1; 8 bases fit TRBD2. Per the germline V gene, CDR1 is PRHDT and CDR2 is FYEKMQ (reference sequence). This CDR3 is built from 15 residues. V shed 2 bases, J shed 3 bases, and the junction held 3 bases outside the gene matches. The CDR3 here is CASSLREGVYNEQFF. DNA of the CDR3: TGTGCCAGCAGCTTACGGGAGGGGGTCTACAATGAGCAGTTCTTC.

This clonotype has a count of ten or more. The chain links TRBV2 to TRBJ1-5, with D uncertain. This CDR3 contains 13 residues. Germline V gene lookup returns CDR1 SNHLY and CDR2 FYNNEI. V gave up 3 bases and J gave up 7 bases, with 10 bases separating them. The chain's CDR3 is CASSDGDIQPQHF. As DNA, the CDR3 is TGTGCCAGCAGTGATGGGGATATACAGCCCCAGCATTTT.

There are many counts of this clonotype. V and J are TRBV7-2 and TRBJ2-5; 7 nucleotides agree with TRBD2. Germline V gene lookup returns CDR1 SGHTA and CDR2 FQGNSA. The CDR3 consists of 16 residues. The V gene end was trimmed by 5 bases and the J gene end by 2 bases; junction bases not matched to a gene: 11. The CDR3 region has the DNA TGTGCCAGCAGCCCCTGGGCTAGCGGACCTCAAGAGACCCAGTACTTC. This translates into CASSPWASGPQETQYF.

The sample holds a few counts of this clonotype. This chain joins TRBV7-9 and TRBJ1-5; D remains ambiguous. Germline V gene lookup returns CDR1 SEHNR and CDR2 FQNEAQ (reference sequence). V was cut by 1 base and J by 6 bases, with 10 bases left in between. This CDR3 contains 14 residues. The CDR3 DNA follows: TGTGCCAGCAGCTTAGAAGGAGGGAGTCAGCCCCAGCATTTT. Translated, it gives CASSLEGGSQPQHF.

The V and J genes are TRBV30 and TRBJ2-7, with a tentative D call TRBD2 (7 bases). CDR3 length equals 12 residues. Germline-derived CDR1 and CDR2 are GTSNPN and SVGIG (reference sequence). V was trimmed by 6 bases and J by 8 bases, leaving 17 bases between them. The CDR3 reads CACGGLFGQQYF. CDR3 DNA sequence: TGTGCCTGCGGGGGGCTCTTCGGGCAGCAGTACTTC.

The chain joins TRBV9 to TRBJ2-1; weak D call: TRBD1 (6 bases). The CDR3 length is 13 residues. Germline loops: CDR1 SGDLS, CDR2 YYNGEE. V lost 3 bases, J lost 4 bases, and 8 bases lay in between. CDR3 protein: CASSAQGYNEQFF. The CDR3 nucleotides read TGTGCCAGCAGCGCGCAGGGGTACAATGAGCAGTTCTTC.

J is TRBJ1-5 and V is TRBV6-1; possibly TRBD1 for D (6 bases). Trimming cost V 7 bases and J 0 bases, with 28 bases left between them. CDR1 and CDR2 (germline): MNHNS, SASEGT. The CDR3 contains 20 residues. As DNA, the CDR3 is TGTGCCAGCAAGAAAGACCGGGACACATCGACGTTATATAGCAATCAGCCCCAGCATTTT. This sequence encodes CASKKDRDTSTLYSNQPQHF.

This clonotype was seen more than once but under ten times. The chain employs TRBV20-1 and TRBJ2-5; tentatively, D is TRBD1 (6 bases). Germline CDR1 is DFQATT and CDR2 is SNEGSKA (reference sequence). The CDR3 is 15 amino acids. V lost 4 bases to trimming and J lost 2 bases, with 17 bases between them. The CDR3 region is CSATRPGTGQETQYF. CDR3 DNA sequence: TGCAGTGCTACTCGGCCCGGAACAGGGCAAGAGACCCAGTACTTC.

The J gene is TRBJ1-1, the V gene TRBV12-5; 9 bases map to TRBD1. Germline CDR1 LGHNT, CDR2 FRNRAP. V dropped 2 bases and J dropped 0; count of bases not matched to a gene: 13. This CDR3 is 19 amino acids long. DNA of the CDR3: TGTGCTAGTGGTTTGTCACGGACCGGGACAGGGTCAATGAACACTGAAGCTTTCTTT. Protein: CASGLSRTGTGSMNTEAFF.